This TCR beta chain was captured by sequencing in a study of cytomegalovirus exposure and HLA in healthy donors. The 120-subject validation cohort, separate from the roughly 670-subject first cohort, included the donors. Germline V lookup: CDR1 SGHDT, CDR2 YYEEEE. This CDR3 region has 16 residues. With V trimmed by 2 bases and J by 5 bases, 9 bases remained unmatched. The repertoire was sequenced with immunoSEQ multiplex PCR; TCRdb's copy has only in-frame clones and lacks some. The table has around 300,000 clones, 86% seen once. The sequenced sample consisted of PBMCs. The TCR originated in a woman aged 18-29 years in good health and CMV-seronegative. V usage is TRBV5-6 and J usage is TRBJ2-2, with 7 bases fitting TRBD1. The CDR3 DNA is TGTGCCAGCAGCTTCTTCGACAGGGTAGGGACCGGGGAGCTGTTTTTT. Translating it yields CASSFFDRVGTGELFF. Full variable domain (remainder filled in from reference TRBV5-6 and TRBJ2-2): DAGVTQSPTHLIKTRGQQVTLRCSPKSGHDTVSWYQQALGQGPQFIFQYYEEEERQRGNFPDRFSGHQFPNYSSELNVNALLLGDSALYLCASSFFDRVGTGELFFGEGSRLTVL.